These T cell receptor beta chains were read from a single sample in a study of blood T cell repertoires in COVID-19. Sequenced by immunoSEQ multiplex PCR; TCRdb stores in-frame clones only, minus some. Here the sample spans 200,000 to 250,000 clones, roughly nine tenths being singletons. Specimen: peripheral blood. These receptors all come from a woman younger than 30 who had recovered from COVID-19. CDR3s include the opening cysteine and the closing phenylalanine or tryptophan. A D gene is named only where the DNA matches it firmly. For some rows the clone size is stated as once, few or many, or as a class when expanded; others skip it.

CDR3nt	CDR3aa	d_gene	abundance	v_gene	j_gene
TGCGCCAGCGCCGGGAGATCCTCCTATAATTCACCCCTCCACTTT	CASAGRSSYNSPLHF	-	-	TRBV10-2	TRBJ1-6
TGTGCCAGTAGTATATCCAGTGGAAACACCATATATTTT	CASSISSGNTIYF	-	-	TRBV19	TRBJ1-3
TGTGCCTCGACAGGCCACACCGGGGAGCTGTTTTTT	CASTGHTGELFF	-	-	TRBV25-1	TRBJ2-2
TGTGCCAGCAGTTTATCGAAGACAGAACCGTCCAAAGAAGCTTTCTTT	CASSLSKTEPSKEAFF	-	-	TRBV27	TRBJ1-1
TGTGCCAGCAGCCTCCCGGGAAGCACAGATACGCAGTATTTT	CASSLPGSTDTQYF	-	-	TRBV6-4	TRBJ2-3
TGTGCCAGCAGCTTAGGGTCCTCTGGACTGCAGGCAGAGACCCAGTACTTC	CASSLGSSGLQAETQYF	-	once	TRBV13	TRBJ2-5
TGTGCCAGCAGCTTAGTGGTCGGGTACACCGGGGAGCTGTTTTTT	CASSLVVGYTGELFF	-	-	TRBV11-2	TRBJ2-2
TGTGCCAGCAGCGTAGGAAAGGTAGCGGGAGGCTCCTACGAGCAGTACTTC	CASSVGKVAGGSYEQYF	TRBD2	-	TRBV9	TRBJ2-7
TGCGCCAGCAGCCAAGATCTGGGCGGGAGTATCTACGAGCAGTACTTC	CASSQDLGGSIYEQYF	TRBD2	once	TRBV4-3	TRBJ2-7
TGTGCCAGCAGTCTGGGGGGTTACTCCTACGAGCAGTACTTC	CASSLGGYSYEQYF	-	-	TRBV27	TRBJ2-7
TGTGCCAGCAGCTCTTTAGCGGGAGCCAGGGAGACCCAGTACTTC	CASSSLAGARETQYF	TRBD2	-	TRBV7-6	TRBJ2-5
TGCGCCAGCAGCTCGGACAGGGCCACTGGAAACACCATATATTTT	CASSSDRATGNTIYF	TRBD1	-	TRBV5-1	TRBJ1-3